Following are 21 T cell receptor beta chains from one sample sequenced in a study of patients and donors after allogeneic stem cell transplantation. TCRdb reprocessed the RT-PCR reads via MiXCR and lists one record per CDR3 protein. The sample holds some 7,600 distinct CDR3 sequences, 11% seen once. Source material: blood, either unsorted or a sorted T cell fraction (not recorded which). The receptor source for this set is a human donor who was either an allogeneic HSCT recipient or a stem cell or donor lymphocyte infusion donor (not recorded which). It is not recorded whose cells these are; they may come from a transplant donor.

This clonotype was counted ten times or more. V is TRBV21-1 and J is TRBJ1-5; TRBD1, the table's D call, lacks a check against the DNA. TRBV21-1 is noted as a pseudogene. This CDR3 has 15 residues. In DNA, the CDR3 is TGTGCCAGCAGATTCACCCGGGACGTCAATCAGCCCCAGCATTTT. Protein sequence: CASRFTRDVNQPQHF.

This clonotype showed up just a few times. The V call is TRBV27, the J call TRBJ2-5; TRBD1 agrees at 7 bases. Germline loops: CDR1 MNHEY, CDR2 SMNVEV (reference sequence). After removal of 5 bases from V and 4 bases from J, the junction contained 4 bases not matched to a gene. The CDR3 has 13 residues. CDR3 sequence (DNA): TGTGCCAGCAGTACGCGGACAGGAGAGACCCAGTACTTC. Its protein is CASSTRTGETQYF.

This clonotype has a handful of counts. The rearrangement uses TRBV30 and TRBJ2-1; TRBD1 is a possible D gene (5 bases). Trimming took off 2 bases at V and 10 bases at J, with 21 bases between the two ends. The length of the CDR3 is 15 residues. CDR1 is GTSNPN, CDR2 SVGIG, per germline (reference sequence). CDR3 amino acids: CAWSLGQGLSKEQFF. The CDR3 region has the DNA TGTGCCTGGAGTTTGGGCCAGGGTTTATCCAAAGAGCAGTTCTTC.

The chain combines TRBV20-1 with TRBJ1-1; D ambiguous. V lost 1 base and J lost 7, with 13 bases in between. CDR3 length equals 13 residues. Germline-derived CDR1 and CDR2 are DFQATT and SNEGSKA (reference sequence). In DNA, the CDR3 is TGCAGTGCTAGAGTACAGAGGATAGGTGAAGCTTTCTTT. This gives the protein CSARVQRIGEAFF.

Here the CDR3 reads CASRSTENTEAFF. The CDR3 coding sequence is TGCGCCAGCAGGTCCACAGAGAACACTGAAGCTTTCTTT. This sequence joins TRBV10-1 and TRBJ1-1; D is unresolved. Germline V lookup: CDR1 WNHNN, CDR2 SYGVQD (reference sequence). This CDR3 has 13 residues. V lost 6 bases and J lost 1, with 9 bases in between.

The rearrangement links TRBV2 to TRBJ1-1, with D unresolved. Trimming took 7 bases from V and 1 from J, leaving 10 bases between them. The CDR3 runs 13 residues. Germline CDR1 SNHLY, CDR2 FYNNEI. CDR3 in DNA: TGTGCCAGCAACGTAGACAAGAACACTGAAGCTTTCTTT. This sequence encodes CASNVDKNTEAFF.

This clonotype occurred a few times. The chain employs TRBV6-1 and TRBJ1-5, with D perhaps matching TRBD1 (5 bases). Trimming took off 6 bases at V and 6 bases at J, with 18 bases between the two ends. The length of the CDR3 is 15 residues. The germline gives CDR1 MNHNS, CDR2 SASEGT. The CDR3 here is CASRAGTPTVQPQHF. CDR3 nucleotides: TGTGCCAGCAGGGCCGGGACGCCGACAGTTCAGCCCCAGCATTTT.

This clonotype was observed a handful of times. V usage is TRBV4-3 and J usage is TRBJ2-1; 7 nucleotides match TRBD2. Germline V CDR1 and CDR2: LGHNA, YSLEER. This CDR3 is 15 amino acids long. V shed 1 base and J 5 bases; nucleotides not matched to a gene: 5. CDR3 residues: CASSQAGTTHNEQFF. Written as DNA, the CDR3 is TGCGCCAGCAGCCAAGCCGGGACTACCCACAATGAGCAGTTCTTC.

This clonotype has ten or more counts. J is TRBJ1-5 and V is TRBV20-1; D is unclear. Looked up from germline, CDR1 is DFQATT and CDR2 is SNEGSKA (reference sequence). V shed 1 base and J shed 0 bases, with 10 bases lying between them. CDR3 length: 15 residues. CDR3 nucleotides: TGCAGTGCTAGAGGGGCACAAAGTAGCAATCAGCCCCAGCATTTT. Translating it yields CSARGAQSSNQPQHF.

This clonotype came up a few times. The gene calls are TRBV6-5 and TRBJ1-3; D is unclear. The CDR3 runs to 18 residues. Trimming shortened V by 0 bases and J by 4 bases, and 19 bases separated the two germline ends. Germline V CDR1 and CDR2: MNHEY, SVGAGI. The CDR3 DNA is TGTGCCAGCAGTTACTCAGCGCCCACTTCGACTTACGGAAACACCATATATTTT. Translating it yields CASSYSAPTSTYGNTIYF.

This clonotype was found many times. CDR3 DNA sequence: TGTGCCAGCAGTTACTACGGGACAGGGGTGTTGACTGAAGCTTTCTTT. Translation gives CASSYYGTGVLTEAFF. V and J are TRBV6-5 and TRBJ1-1; 10 bases map to TRBD1. There are 16 residues in the CDR3. Looked up from germline, CDR1 is MNHEY and CDR2 is SVGAGI. J lost 5 bases, V lost 1 base, and 7 bases had no gene match.

This clonotype was recorded at least ten times. The chain is built from TRBV11-2 and TRBJ1-1; possibly TRBD1 for D (6 bases). Germline V gives CDR1 SGHAT, CDR2 FQNNGV. This CDR3 spans 14 amino acids. The ends were cut back, 1 base at V and 1 base at J, with 7 bases in the middle. The DNA of the CDR3 is TGTGCCAGCAGCTTAGTACAGGGGAACACTGAAGCTTTCTTT. It specifies CASSLVQGNTEAFF.

In its sample, this clonotype was seen a few times. This chain links TRBV5-1 with TRBJ1-2; possible D gene TRBD1, 5 bases. This CDR3 is built from 13 residues. V shed 0 bases and J shed 5 bases, with 8 bases lying between them. Germline assignment: CDR1 SGHRS and CDR2 YFSETQ. CDR3 loop: CASSLVQGYGYTF. The CDR3 coding sequence is TGCGCCAGCAGCTTGGTGCAGGGATATGGCTACACCTTC.

At least ten counts were recorded for this clonotype. This chain joins TRBV3-1 and TRBJ1-1; no clear D. Germline V lookup: CDR1 LGHDT, CDR2 YNNKEL (reference sequence). The CDR3 is 15 amino acids. Trimming shortened V by 4 bases and J by 4 bases, and 16 bases separated the two germline ends. DNA for the CDR3: TGTGCCAGCAGCCCACCGGCGGGTGGTGGCACTGAAGCTTTCTTT. This sequence encodes CASSPPAGGGTEAFF. The complete variable domain, with remaining parts taken from reference TRBV3-1 and TRBJ1-1, reads DTAVSQTPKYLVTQMGNDKSIKCEQNLGHDTMYWYKQDSKKFLKIMFSYNNKELIINETVPNRFSPKSPDKAHLNLHINSLELGDSAVYFCASSPPAGGGTEAFFGQGTRLTVV.

This clonotype occurred many times. The chain combines TRBV5-1 with TRBJ2-3; possible D gene TRBD2, 6 bases. The CDR3 extends over 14 amino acids. The germline gives CDR1 SGHRS, CDR2 YFSETQ. With 0 bases removed from V and 4 bases from J, the gap between germline ends came to 9 bases. CDR3 loop: CASSLGRGPDTQYF. For the CDR3, the DNA is TGCGCCAGCAGCTTGGGGAGGGGCCCAGATACGCAGTATTTT.

Notes on this clonotype: The junction and the germline gene differ at one end; a read error may be behind it. The J gene is TRBJ2-1, the V gene TRBV20-1; 9 positions match TRBD2. Germline V gene lookup returns CDR1 DFQATT and CDR2 SNEGSKA (reference sequence). The CDR3 contains 17 residues. CDR3 residues: CSVRRPSGAVSNNEQFF. DNA for the CDR3: TGCAGTGTTAGAAGACCTAGCGGGGCGGTATCTAACAATGAGCAGTTCTTC.

This clonotype was seen a handful of times. The chain carries TRBV3-1 and TRBJ2-1, with 8 bases identical to TRBD2. The V and J ends lost 1 base and 3 bases, in that order; junction bases with no gene match: 8. Germline CDR1 is LGHDT and CDR2 is YNNKEL (reference sequence). The length of the CDR3 is 17 residues. The CDR3 loop reads CASSQGAGGRIYNEQFF. The CDR3 DNA is TGTGCCAGCAGCCAAGGCGCGGGGGGCCGGATCTACAATGAGCAGTTCTTC.

The chain carries TRBV20-1 and TRBJ1-1; D unresolved. Trimming removed 3 bases from V and 0 bases from J, with 17 bases in between. This CDR3 contains 16 residues. In germline, CDR1 is DFQATT, CDR2 SNEGSKA (reference sequence). Written as DNA, the CDR3 is TGCAGTGCTAGCGGCGCGAAGGGAGGTATGAACACTGAAGCTTTCTTT. Encoded protein: CSASGAKGGMNTEAFF.

This rearrangement joins TRBV15 to TRBJ1-1; 7 bases align to TRBD1. In germline, CDR1 is LNHNV, CDR2 YYDKDF (reference sequence). The CDR3 is 14 residues long. V was pared by 3 bases and J by 4 bases, with 5 bases of the junction left unmatched. CDR3 region: CATSRRTGSTEAFF. The CDR3 bases are TGTGCCACCAGCAGGAGGACAGGTTCCACTGAAGCTTTCTTT.

V is TRBV6-2 or TRBV6-3 and J is TRBJ2-1, with D possibly being TRBD1 or TRBD2 (6 bases each). Germline CDR1 MNHEY, CDR2 SVGEGT. The CDR3 contains 14 residues. The V end was cut by 11 bases, the J end by 5 bases, with 19 bases between. The CDR3 coding sequence is TGTGCCGCCATTCAGGCTGGGGGGCACAATGAGCAGTTCTTC. Its translation: CAAIQAGGHNEQFF.

This clonotype showed up many times. As DNA, the CDR3 is TGTGCCAGCAGCCCCCGGAGGGGGGGCCTTTCGTCTTGGAACACCGGGGAGCTGTTTTTT. As protein: CASSPRRGGLSSWNTGELFF. The chain uses TRBV9 and TRBJ2-2; weak D call: TRBD2 (7 bases). CDR3 size: 20 residues. Trimming removed 4 bases from V and 1 base from J, with 26 bases in between. The germline V gene has CDR1 SGDLS and CDR2 YYNGEE.